This TCR beta chain was sequenced in a study of T cell responses to AZD1222 COVID-19 vaccine. Study details: Pooled samples include second doses given at about 4 or 12 weeks. Regarding the study as a whole: Baseline seropositives among AZD1222 recipients totaled only 5 to 7. Donor demographics were predominantly white British with a female majority; clonal diversity may be underestimated.

V lost 3 bases, J lost 9 bases, and 11 bases lay in between. The CDR3 runs 12 residues. Germline V gives CDR1 KGHDR, CDR2 SFDVKD. The method was immunoSEQ multiplex PCR; TCRdb's version includes in-frame clones alone and lacks a portion of them. The sample holds 95,000 to 150,000 clones, around nine tenths seen once. The table lists this clone with a few counts. Its antigen is still unknown. This receptor was identified in an adult in good health. The material was peripheral blood, obtained on day 0 of AZD1222 vaccination. The gene calls are TRBV24-1 and TRBJ2-7; D unclear. CDR3 loop: CATSDGPSVQYF. In DNA form, the CDR3 reads TGTGCCACCAGTGATGGCCCGTCTGTGCAGTACTTC.